This TCR beta chain was captured by sequencing in a study of CD8+ T cells in alopecia areata. After isolation, RNA underwent reverse transcription to generate cDNA as the sequencing template. Libraries were prepared by immunoSEQ multiplex PCR; TCRdb keeps only in-frame clonotypes and omits some of them. The profile shows some 180,000 clones, about 51% of them singletons. This clone was counted a few times. The CDR3 consists of 15 residues. J lost 3 bases, V lost 5 bases, and 6 bases had no gene match. From germline, CDR1 is MNHEY and CDR2 SMNVEV (reference sequence). Treatment indicated: oral pan-JAK inhibitor, 5-10 mg twice daily. Alopecia areata patients provided lesional scalp punch biopsies and peripheral blood.

This receptor was taken from a human donor with alopecia areata. The V and J genes are TRBV27 and TRBJ2-3, with 9 nucleotides matching TRBD1. Sequences were derived from CD8+ T cells sorted from blood, sampled around week 53, from a patient treated with tofacitinib. The CDR3 here is CASSPGQGTTDTQYF. In DNA, the CDR3 is TGTGCCAGCAGTCCCGGACAGGGGACGACAGATACGCAGTATTTT.